Detailed here is one TCR beta chain. Its antigen is unknown. No base quality information exists; no much larger clone differs at one position. The CDR3 spans 12 residues, from the cysteine through the phenylalanine. Left in the record is the CDR3 DNA by itself, 36 bases read in frame from the first base. In the germline V gene (reference sequence), CDR1 corresponds to SEHNR and CDR2 to FQNEAQ. V was cut back by 4 bases and J by 7 bases, leaving a gap of 7 bases between them. This entry belongs to a study of breast tumors, draining lymph nodes, adjacent tissues listed by TCRdb under 2016. Regarding the research as a whole: The study compared TCR beta repertoires across tumor, adjacent nontumor tissue and axillary lymph nodes from breast cancer patients. In human breast cancer, the study set out to assess how tumor, surrounding tissue and draining lymph node repertoires relate to one another and whether T cells might be exchanged between them.

Sequencer: Illumina HiSeq 2000. TCR beta chain libraries were generated by multiplex PCR amplification. The amplified TCR beta chain products were analyzed by high-throughput sequencing. TCRdb reran the public reads through fastp at Q25 and MiXCR, keeping productive beta chains. Every entry covers one CDR3 protein and lists the most common genes and DNA from its rows. This sample has some 52,000 distinct CDR3 sequences in its table, and approximately 45% of those were observed once. The ten largest clones add up to roughly 10% of the sample. Here is what the overall study found, with its caveats: A scenario in which most tumor T cells derive from the lymph node and then expand within tumor tissue was judged to be consistent with the data. The study presented the conclusion that tumor T cells originate in lymph nodes as consistent with a hypothesis, not as something directly demonstrated. In luminal-like breast cancer, tumor and nontumor tissue repertoires resembled each other significantly more than in basal-like breast cancer. Tumor T-cell repertoires showed less diversity than lymph node repertoires and more diversity than nontumor tissue repertoires, and tumor T-cell repertoires showed preferential V and J gene usage.

The receptor was derived from a female donor with breast cancer. Some clones in this sample may be carry-over from other donors' samples. This chain joins TRBV7-9 to TRBJ1-4, with a weak D call of TRBD1 (6 bases match). The specimen sequenced was breast tumor tissue. In nucleotide form, the sequence is TGTGCCAGCAGCTACAGGGTTGAAAAACTGTTTTTT. It encodes CASSYRVEKLFF.